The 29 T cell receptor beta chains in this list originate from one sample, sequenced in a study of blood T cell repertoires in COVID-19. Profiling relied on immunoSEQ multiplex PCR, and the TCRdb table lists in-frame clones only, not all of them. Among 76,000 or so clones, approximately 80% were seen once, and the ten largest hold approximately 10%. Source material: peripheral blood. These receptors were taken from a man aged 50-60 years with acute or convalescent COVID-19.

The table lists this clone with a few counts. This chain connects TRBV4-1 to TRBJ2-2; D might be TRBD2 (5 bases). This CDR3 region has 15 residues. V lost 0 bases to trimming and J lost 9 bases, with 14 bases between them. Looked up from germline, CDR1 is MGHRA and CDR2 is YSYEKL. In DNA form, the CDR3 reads TGCGCCAGCAGCCAAGATTTAGCCCCCGGGAGGGAGCTGTTTTTT. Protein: CASSQDLAPGRELFF.

CDR3 in amino acids: CACWTGRYGYTF. CDR3 DNA: TGTGCCTGTTGGACAGGGAGGTATGGCTACACCTTC. The chain combines TRBV30 with TRBJ1-2, with 8 nucleotides matching TRBD1. Trimming at V came to 6 bases and at J to 5 bases, leaving 5 bases not matched to a gene. CDR3 length: 12 residues. Germline V lookup: CDR1 GTSNPN, CDR2 SVGIG (reference sequence).

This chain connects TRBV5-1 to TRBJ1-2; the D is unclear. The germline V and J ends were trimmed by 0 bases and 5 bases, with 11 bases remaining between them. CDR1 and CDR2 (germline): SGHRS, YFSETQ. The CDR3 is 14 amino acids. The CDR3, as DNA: TGCGCCAGCAGCTTGGGGGCAGAGCATTATGGCTACACCTTC. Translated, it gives CASSLGAEHYGYTF.

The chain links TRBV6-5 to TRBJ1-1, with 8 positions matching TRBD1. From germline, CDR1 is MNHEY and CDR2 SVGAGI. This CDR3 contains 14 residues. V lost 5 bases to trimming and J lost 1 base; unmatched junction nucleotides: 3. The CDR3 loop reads CASSKQGGNTEAFF. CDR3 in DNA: TGTGCCAGCAGTAAACAGGGGGGGAACACTGAAGCTTTCTTT.

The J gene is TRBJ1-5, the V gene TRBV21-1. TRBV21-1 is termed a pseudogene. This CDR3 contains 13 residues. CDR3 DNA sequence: TGTGCCACGGGGGGGGCAGGTAATCAGCCCCAGCATTTT. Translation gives CATGGAGNQPQHF.

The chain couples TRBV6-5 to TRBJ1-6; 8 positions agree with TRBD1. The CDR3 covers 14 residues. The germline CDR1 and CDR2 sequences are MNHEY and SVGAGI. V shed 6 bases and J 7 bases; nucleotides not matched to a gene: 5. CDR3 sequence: CASRTQGANSPLHF. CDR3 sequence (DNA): TGTGCCAGCAGGACCCAGGGGGCCAATTCACCCCTCCACTTT.

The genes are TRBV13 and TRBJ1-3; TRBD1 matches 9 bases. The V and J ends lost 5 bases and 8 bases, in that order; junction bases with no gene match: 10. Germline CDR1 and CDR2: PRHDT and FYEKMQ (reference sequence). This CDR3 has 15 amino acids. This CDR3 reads CASSLGQGLPDTIYF. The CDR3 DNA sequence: TGTGCCAGCAGCCTGGGACAGGGCCTCCCGGACACCATATATTTT. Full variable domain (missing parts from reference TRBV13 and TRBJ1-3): AAGVIQSPRHLIKEKRETATLKCYPIPRHDTVYWYQQGPGQDPQFLISFYEKMQSDKGSIPDRFSAQQFSDYHSELNMSSLELGDSALYFCASSLGQGLPDTIYFGEGSWLTVV.

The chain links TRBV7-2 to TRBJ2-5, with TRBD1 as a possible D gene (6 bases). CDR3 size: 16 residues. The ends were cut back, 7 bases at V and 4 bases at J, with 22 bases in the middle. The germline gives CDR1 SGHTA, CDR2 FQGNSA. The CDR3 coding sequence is TGTGCCAGCACCCCTGACTGGGGGCTTTCGGCAGAGACCCAGTACTTC. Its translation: CASTPDWGLSAETQYF.

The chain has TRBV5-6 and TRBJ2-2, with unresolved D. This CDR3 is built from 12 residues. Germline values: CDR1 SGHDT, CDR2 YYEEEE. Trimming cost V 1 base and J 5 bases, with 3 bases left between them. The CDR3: CASSLLTGELFF. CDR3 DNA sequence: TGTGCCAGCAGCTTGTTAACCGGGGAGCTGTTTTTT.

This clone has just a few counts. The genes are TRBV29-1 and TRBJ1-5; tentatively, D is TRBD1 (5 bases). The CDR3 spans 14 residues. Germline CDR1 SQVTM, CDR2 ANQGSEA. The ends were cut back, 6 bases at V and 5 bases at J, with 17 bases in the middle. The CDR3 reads CSVWEGQGDQPQHF. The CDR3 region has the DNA TGCAGCGTGTGGGAGGGGCAAGGGGATCAGCCCCAGCATTTT.

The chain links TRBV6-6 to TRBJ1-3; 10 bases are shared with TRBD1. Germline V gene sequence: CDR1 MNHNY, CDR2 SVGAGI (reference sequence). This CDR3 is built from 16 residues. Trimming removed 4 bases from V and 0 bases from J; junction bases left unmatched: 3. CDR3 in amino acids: CASSLDRGNSGNTIYF. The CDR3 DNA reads TGTGCCAGCAGTTTGGACAGGGGGAACTCTGGAAACACCATATATTTT.

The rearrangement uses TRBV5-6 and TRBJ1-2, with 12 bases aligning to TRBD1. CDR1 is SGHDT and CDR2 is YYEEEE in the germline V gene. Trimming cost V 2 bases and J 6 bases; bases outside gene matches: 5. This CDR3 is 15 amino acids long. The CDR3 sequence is CASSFWDRGQDGYTF. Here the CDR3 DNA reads TGTGCCAGCAGCTTTTGGGACAGGGGGCAGGATGGCTACACCTTC.

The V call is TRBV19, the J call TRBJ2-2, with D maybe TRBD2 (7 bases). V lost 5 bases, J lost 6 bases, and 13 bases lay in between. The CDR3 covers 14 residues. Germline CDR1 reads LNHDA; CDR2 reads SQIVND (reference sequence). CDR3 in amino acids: CASSDRGGAGELFF. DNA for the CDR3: TGTGCCAGTAGTGACAGAGGGGGGGCCGGGGAGCTGTTTTTT.

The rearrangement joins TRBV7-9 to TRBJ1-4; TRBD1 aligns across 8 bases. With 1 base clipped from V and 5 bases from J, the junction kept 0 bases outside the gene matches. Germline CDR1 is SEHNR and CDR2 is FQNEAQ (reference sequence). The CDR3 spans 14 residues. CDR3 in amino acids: CASSLGQGNEKLFF. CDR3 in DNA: TGTGCCAGCAGCTTAGGACAGGGGAATGAAAAACTGTTTTTT.

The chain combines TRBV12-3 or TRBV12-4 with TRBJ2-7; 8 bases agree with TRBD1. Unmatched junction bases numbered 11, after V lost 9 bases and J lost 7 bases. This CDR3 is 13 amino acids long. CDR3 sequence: CASQMQGAREQYF. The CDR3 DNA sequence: TGTGCCAGTCAAATGCAGGGGGCGCGGGAGCAGTACTTC.

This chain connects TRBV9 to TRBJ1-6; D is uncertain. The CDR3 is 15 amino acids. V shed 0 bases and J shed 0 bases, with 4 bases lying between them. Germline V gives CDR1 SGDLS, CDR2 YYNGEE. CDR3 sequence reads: CASSVGSSYNSPLHF. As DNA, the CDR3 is TGTGCCAGCAGCGTAGGGAGCTCCTATAATTCACCCCTCCACTTT.

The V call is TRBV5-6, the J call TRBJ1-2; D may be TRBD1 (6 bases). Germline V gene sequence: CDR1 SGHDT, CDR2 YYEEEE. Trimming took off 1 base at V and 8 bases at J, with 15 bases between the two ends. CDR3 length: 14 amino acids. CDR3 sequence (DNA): TGTGCCAGCAGCTTGTCCAGGGGAAAGGGAGGCTACACCTTC. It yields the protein CASSLSRGKGGYTF. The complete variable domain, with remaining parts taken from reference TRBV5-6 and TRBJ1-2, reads DAGVTQSPTHLIKTRGQQVTLRCSPKSGHDTVSWYQQALGQGPQFIFQYYEEEERQRGNFPDRFSGHQFPNYSSELNVNALLLGDSALYLCASSLSRGKGGYTFGSGTRLTVV.

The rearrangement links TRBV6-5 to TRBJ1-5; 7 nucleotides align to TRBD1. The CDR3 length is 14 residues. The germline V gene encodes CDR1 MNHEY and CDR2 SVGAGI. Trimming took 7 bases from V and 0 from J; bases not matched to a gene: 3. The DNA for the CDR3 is TGTGCCAGCAAACAGGGGTATAGCAATCAGCCCCAGCATTTT. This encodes CASKQGYSNQPQHF.

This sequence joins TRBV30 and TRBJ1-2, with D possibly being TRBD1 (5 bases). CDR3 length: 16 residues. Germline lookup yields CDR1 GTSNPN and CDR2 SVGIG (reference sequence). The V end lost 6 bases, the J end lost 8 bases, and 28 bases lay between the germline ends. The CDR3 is CACDITTGTYSWGYTF. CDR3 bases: TGTGCCTGCGACATAACAACAGGAACCTACTCCTGGGGCTACACCTTC.

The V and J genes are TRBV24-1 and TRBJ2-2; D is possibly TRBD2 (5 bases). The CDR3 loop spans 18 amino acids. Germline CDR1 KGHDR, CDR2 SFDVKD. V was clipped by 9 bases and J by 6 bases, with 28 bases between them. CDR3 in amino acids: CATPRWRPRDRNSGELFF. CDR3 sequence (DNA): TGTGCCACCCCCCGCTGGCGGCCCCGGGATAGAAACTCCGGGGAGCTGTTTTTT.

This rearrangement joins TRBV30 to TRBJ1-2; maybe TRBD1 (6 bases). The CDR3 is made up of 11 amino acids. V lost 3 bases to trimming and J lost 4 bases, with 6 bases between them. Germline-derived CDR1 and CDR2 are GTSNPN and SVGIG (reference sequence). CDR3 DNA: TGTGCCTGGAGCAGGGGCTATGGCTACACCTTC. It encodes CAWSRGYGYTF.

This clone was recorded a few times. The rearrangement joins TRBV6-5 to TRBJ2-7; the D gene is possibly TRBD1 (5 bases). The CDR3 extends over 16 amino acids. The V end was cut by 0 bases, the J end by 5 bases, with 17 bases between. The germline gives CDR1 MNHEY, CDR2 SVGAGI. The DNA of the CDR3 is TGTGCCAGCAGTTACTCGCCGTCCAGCAGGGTGGACGAGCAGTACTTC. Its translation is CASSYSPSSRVDEQYF.

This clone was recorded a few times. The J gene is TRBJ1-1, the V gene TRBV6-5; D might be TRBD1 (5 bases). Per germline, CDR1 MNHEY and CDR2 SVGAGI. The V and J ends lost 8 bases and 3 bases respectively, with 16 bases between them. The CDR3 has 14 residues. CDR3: CASFGTYKDTEAFF. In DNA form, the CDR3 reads TGTGCCAGCTTCGGGACTTATAAGGACACTGAAGCTTTCTTT.

The CDR3 protein is CASSGQGAIGPSYGYTF. CDR3 bases: TGTGCCAGCAGTGGACAGGGGGCTATTGGTCCCTCCTATGGCTACACCTTC. The chain carries TRBV28 and TRBJ1-2, with 11 bases fitting TRBD1. Germline trimming cut 5 bases from V and 4 bases from J; bases unmatched to any gene: 12. CDR3 size: 17 residues. The germline V gene has CDR1 MDHEN and CDR2 SYDVKM.

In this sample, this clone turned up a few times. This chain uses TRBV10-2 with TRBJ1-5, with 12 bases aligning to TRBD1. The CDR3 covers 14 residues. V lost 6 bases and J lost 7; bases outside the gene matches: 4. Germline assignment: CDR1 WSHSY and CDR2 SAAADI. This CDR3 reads CASRGQGAGQPQHF. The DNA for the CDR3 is TGCGCCAGCAGGGGACAGGGGGCGGGGCAGCCCCAGCATTTT.

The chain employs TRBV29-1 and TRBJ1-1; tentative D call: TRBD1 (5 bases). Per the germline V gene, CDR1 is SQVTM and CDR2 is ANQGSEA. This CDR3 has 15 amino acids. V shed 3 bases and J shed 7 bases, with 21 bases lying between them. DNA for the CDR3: TGCAGCGTTGAGGGCCCAGGGTTCGGTTTGAATGAAGCTTTCTTT. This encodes CSVEGPGFGLNEAFF. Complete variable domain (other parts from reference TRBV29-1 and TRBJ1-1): SAVISQKPSRDICQRGTSLTIQCQVDSQVTMMFWYRQQPGQSLTLIATANQGSEATYESGFVIDKFPISRPNLTFSTLTVSNMSPEDSSIYLCSVEGPGFGLNEAFFGQGTRLTVV.

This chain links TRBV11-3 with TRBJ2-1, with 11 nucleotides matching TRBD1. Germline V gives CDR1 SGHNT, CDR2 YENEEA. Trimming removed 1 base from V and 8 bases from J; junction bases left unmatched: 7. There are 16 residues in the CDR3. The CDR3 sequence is CASSLVGQGGFDEQFF. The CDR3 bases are TGTGCCAGCAGCTTAGTGGGACAGGGGGGTTTTGATGAGCAGTTCTTC.

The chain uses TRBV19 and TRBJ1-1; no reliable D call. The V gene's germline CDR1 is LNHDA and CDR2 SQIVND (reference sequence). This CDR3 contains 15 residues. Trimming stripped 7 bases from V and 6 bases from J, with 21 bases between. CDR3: CASNSWEGFLAEAFF. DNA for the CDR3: TGTGCCAGTAATAGTTGGGAGGGATTTTTGGCTGAAGCTTTCTTT.

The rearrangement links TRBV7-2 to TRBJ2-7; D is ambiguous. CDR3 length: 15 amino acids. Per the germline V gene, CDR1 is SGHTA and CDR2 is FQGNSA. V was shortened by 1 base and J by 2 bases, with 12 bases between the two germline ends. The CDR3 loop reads CASSLVERFAYEQYF. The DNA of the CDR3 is TGTGCCAGCAGCTTAGTAGAACGGTTTGCCTACGAGCAGTACTTC.